This entry describes one TCR beta chain. What it binds is not known. Germline values: CDR1 SGHDT, CDR2 YYEEEE. The CDR3 is made up of 16 amino acids. The J segment lost 5 bases and the V segment lost 0 bases, leaving 6 bases of the junction unmatched. This entry comes from a study of cytomegalovirus exposure and HLA in healthy donors. General study findings and limits: The authors later found most CMV-associated TCR beta chains appeared HLA-restricted. Reports described diagnosis of cytomegalovirus status by the classifier as highly specific and sensitive.

The primer mix had 60 Vbeta and 13 Jbeta primers. The repertoire was sequenced with immunoSEQ multiplex PCR; TCRdb's copy has only in-frame clones and lacks some. This sample's table reports 120,000 to 150,000 clones. This chain links TRBV5-6 with TRBJ2-1; TRBD2 agrees at 9 bases. This clonotype was obtained from a woman between 18 and 29 years old in good health and CMV-seronegative. The source material was PBMCs. The CDR3, as DNA: TGTGCCAGCAGCTTGGTAAGGGCTAGCGGGAACAATGAGCAGTTCTTC. Its protein product is CASSLVRASGNNEQFF.